These T cell receptor beta chains were read from a single sample in a study of blood T cell repertoires in COVID-19. Clones were sequenced by immunoSEQ multiplex PCR, and TCRdb holds only the in-frame ones, with some missing. The sample consists of hundreds of thousands of clones, roughly nine tenths of them appearing once. The sequencing sample was made of peripheral blood. The receptors stem from a woman aged 45 to 65 with acute or convalescent COVID-19. Both conserved end residues are trimmed from each CDR3.

>TRBJ1-1|TRBV6-5
ASSYSPGEGTEAF
>TRBJ2-7|TRBV7-9
ASSLGGREQY
>TRBJ1-2|TRBV30
AWGRGNGGYT
>TRBJ2-7|TRBV6-6
ASSSTGTIYEQY
>TRBJ1-1|TRBV11-2
ASSPSRGNTEAF
>TRBJ2-3|TRBV30
AWSAGQFSGRRTDTQY
>TRBJ2-3|TRBV6-6
ASSSVAGLKRY
>TRBJ1-2|TRBV30
AWSGDTIYGYT
>TRBJ2-5|TRBV7-9
ASSQIAGQETQY
>TRBJ2-5|TRBV18
ASSPYSGGETQY
>TRBJ2-7|TRBV6-2/TRBV6-3
ASSFNSGTYEQY
>TRBJ1-2|TRBV19
ASSMGQGTGYGYT
>TRBJ1-4|TRBV7-8
ASSLGQGWLNEKLF
>TRBJ2-2|TRBV11-2
ASSLGTGGTGELF
>TRBJ1-6|TRBV3-1/TRBV3-2
ASSHPQGPFEALH
>TRBJ1-2|TRBV19
ASSDRGYGYT
>TRBJ2-1|TRBV6-2/TRBV6-3
ASSYEGLAGNEQF
>TRBJ1-2|TRBV6-1
ASSEAESANYGYT
>TRBJ1-5|TRBV11-3
ASSLQGSNQPQH
>TRBJ2-7|TRBV28
ASGGGILRGQY
>TRBJ2-5|TRBV9
ASSYRDRGRVTQY
>TRBJ2-7|TRBV27
ASSPGGAGEQY
>TRBJ2-7|TRBV19
ASSMGGQGTYEQY
>TRBJ1-2|TRBV5-1
ASSLSQQGLSSYT
>TRBJ2-3|TRBV30
AWSAGTTLTAQY
>TRBJ1-2|TRBV2
ASTAGQANYGYT
>TRBJ1-5|TRBV6-5
ASRYGQYSNQPQH
>TRBJ1-5|TRBV16
ASSPSTGQPQH
>TRBJ2-7|TRBV5-1
ASRLLSGAVTYEQY
>TRBJ2-7|TRBV27
ASSPAWGQGNEQY
>TRBJ1-6|TRBV30
AWKDRVGSPLH
>TRBJ1-4|TRBV9
ASSVGGQTNPGTEKLF
>TRBJ1-2|TRBV27
ASSRRTGGPVDYGYT
>TRBJ2-5|TRBV5-4
ASSRAGTSQETQY
>TRBJ1-5|TRBV19
ASSPRQLNQPQH